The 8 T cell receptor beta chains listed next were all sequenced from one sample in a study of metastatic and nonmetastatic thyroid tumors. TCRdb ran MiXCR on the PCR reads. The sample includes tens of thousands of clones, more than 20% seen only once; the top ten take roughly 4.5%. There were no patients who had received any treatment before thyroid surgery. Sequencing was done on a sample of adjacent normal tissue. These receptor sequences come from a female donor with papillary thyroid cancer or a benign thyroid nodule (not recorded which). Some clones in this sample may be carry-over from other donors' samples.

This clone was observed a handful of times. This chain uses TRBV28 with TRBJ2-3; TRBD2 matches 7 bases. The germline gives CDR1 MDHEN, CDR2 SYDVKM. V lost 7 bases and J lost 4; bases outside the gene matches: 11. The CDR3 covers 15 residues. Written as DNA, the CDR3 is TGTGCCAGCAAGGGAAGATGGGAGGGCTCAGATACGCAGTATTTT. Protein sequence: CASKGRWEGSDTQYF.

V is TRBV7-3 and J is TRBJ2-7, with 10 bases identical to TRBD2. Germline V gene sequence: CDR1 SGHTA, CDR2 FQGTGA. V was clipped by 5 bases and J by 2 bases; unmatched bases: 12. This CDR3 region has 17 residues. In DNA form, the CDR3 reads TGTGCCAGCAGCCTAAGGGGGGGACTAGCGAGCACCTACGAGCAGTACTTC. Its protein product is CASSLRGGLASTYEQYF.

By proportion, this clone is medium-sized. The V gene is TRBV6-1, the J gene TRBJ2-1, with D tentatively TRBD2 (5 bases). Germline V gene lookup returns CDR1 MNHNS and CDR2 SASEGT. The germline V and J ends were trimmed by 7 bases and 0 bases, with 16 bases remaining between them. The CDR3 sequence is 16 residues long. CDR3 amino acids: CASKEAGLDSYNEQFF. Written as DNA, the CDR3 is TGTGCCAGCAAGGAGGCCGGGCTCGACTCCTACAATGAGCAGTTCTTC.

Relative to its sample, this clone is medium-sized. CDR3 sequence: CASSYGTGGNEQYF. Written as DNA, the CDR3 is TGTGCCAGCAGTTACGGGACAGGGGGCAACGAGCAGTACTTC. The chain carries TRBV6-6 and TRBJ2-7, with 12 bases that match TRBD1. The CDR3 consists of 14 residues. V shed 2 bases and J 5 bases; nucleotides not matched to a gene: 1. The germline V gene has CDR1 MNHNY and CDR2 SVGAGI (reference sequence).

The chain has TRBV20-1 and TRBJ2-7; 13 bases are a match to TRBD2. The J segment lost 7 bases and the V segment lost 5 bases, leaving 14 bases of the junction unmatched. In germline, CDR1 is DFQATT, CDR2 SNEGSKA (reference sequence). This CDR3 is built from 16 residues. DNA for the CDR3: TGCAGTGCTCCTATGGTCGAGGGACTAGCGGGGATGGAGCAGTACTTC. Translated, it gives CSAPMVEGLAGMEQYF.

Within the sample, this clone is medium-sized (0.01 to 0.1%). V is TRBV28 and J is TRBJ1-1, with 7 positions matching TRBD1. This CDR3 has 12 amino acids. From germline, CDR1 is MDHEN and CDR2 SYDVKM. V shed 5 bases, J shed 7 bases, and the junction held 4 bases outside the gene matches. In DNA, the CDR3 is TGTGCCAGCAGTCTATACAGGGGTGAAGCTTTCTTT. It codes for CASSLYRGEAFF.

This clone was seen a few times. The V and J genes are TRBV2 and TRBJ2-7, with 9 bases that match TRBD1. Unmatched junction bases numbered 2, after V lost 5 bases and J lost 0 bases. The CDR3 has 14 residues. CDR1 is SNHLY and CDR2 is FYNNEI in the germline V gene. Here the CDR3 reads CASSQDRGSYEQYF. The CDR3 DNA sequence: TGTGCCAGCAGTCAGGACAGGGGCTCCTACGAGCAGTACTTC.

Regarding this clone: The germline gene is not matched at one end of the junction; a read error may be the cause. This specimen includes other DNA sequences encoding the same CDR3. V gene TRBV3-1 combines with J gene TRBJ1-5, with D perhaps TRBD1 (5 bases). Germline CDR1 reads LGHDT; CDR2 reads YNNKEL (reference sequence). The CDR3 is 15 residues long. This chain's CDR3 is CASSPGRGPHQPQHF. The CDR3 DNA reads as TGTGCCAGCAGCCCCGGAAGGGGCCCTCATCAGCCCCAACATTTT.